These 25 T cell receptor beta chains share one sample of origin, sequenced in a study of blood T cell repertoires in COVID-19. Here immunoSEQ multiplex PCR was the method, and the copy in TCRdb shows in-frame clones only, minus some. The sample holds tens of thousands of clones; roughly 78% are singletons and the top ten take more than 1%. The sequenced sample consisted of peripheral blood. The origin of the receptors is a woman older than 75 with acute or convalescent COVID-19.

The rearrangement joins TRBV29-1 to TRBJ1-1; the D gene is possibly TRBD1 (5 bases). Germline CDR1 SQVTM, CDR2 ANQGSEA. The CDR3 has 12 amino acids. V lost 7 bases, J lost 6 bases, and 15 bases lay in between. The CDR3 here is CSAHWGESEAFF. The CDR3 nucleotides are TGCAGCGCCCATTGGGGGGAATCTGAAGCTTTCTTT. The complete variable domain, with remaining parts taken from reference TRBV29-1 and TRBJ1-1, reads SAVISQKPSRDICQRGTSLTIQCQVDSQVTMMFWYRQQPGQSLTLIATANQGSEATYESGFVIDKFPISRPNLTFSTLTVSNMSPEDSSIYLCSAHWGESEAFFGQGTRLTVV.

The genes are TRBV7-9 and TRBJ2-2; 8 nucleotides align to TRBD1. The CDR3 has 15 residues. Germline V lookup: CDR1 SEHNR, CDR2 FQNEAQ (reference sequence). Unmatched junction bases numbered 14, after V lost 8 bases and J lost 9 bases. The CDR3 sequence: CASYPGQVPMRELFF. The CDR3 DNA follows: TGTGCCAGCTATCCGGGACAGGTCCCGATGAGGGAGCTGTTTTTT.

V usage is TRBV5-1 and J usage is TRBJ1-2; 8 bases are a match to TRBD1. The CDR3 extends over 13 amino acids. The junction had 3 bases not matched to a gene; V was cut back by 0 bases and J by 8 bases. The germline CDR1 and CDR2 sequences are SGHRS and YFSETQ. The CDR3 loop reads CASSLGTGNGYTF. The CDR3 region has the DNA TGCGCCAGCAGCTTGGGGACAGGGAACGGCTACACCTTC.

The DNA of the CDR3 is TGCGCCAGCAGCTTACCGGGACAAGACTATGGCTACACCTTC. It is translated as CASSLPGQDYGYTF. The chain links TRBV5-1 to TRBJ1-2; a weak D match, TRBD1 (6 bases). Trimming shortened V by 2 bases and J by 3 bases, and 11 bases separated the two germline ends. CDR3 length: 14 amino acids. The germline V gene has CDR1 SGHRS and CDR2 YFSETQ.

The chain carries TRBV29-1 and TRBJ2-2; a weak D match, TRBD2 (6 bases). Germline loops: CDR1 SQVTM, CDR2 ANQGSEA. Trimming cost V 7 bases and J 0 bases, with 18 bases left between them. The CDR3 sequence is 16 residues long. The CDR3 is CSDPHQVAANTGELFF. CDR3 bases: TGCAGCGACCCGCACCAGGTAGCGGCGAACACCGGGGAGCTGTTTTTT.

This clone has just a few counts. This chain joins TRBV5-1 and TRBJ2-7; 10 bases align to TRBD2. Germline V gives CDR1 SGHRS, CDR2 YFSETQ. This CDR3 comprises 17 residues. The V gene end was trimmed by 0 bases and the J gene end by 1 base; junction bases not matched to a gene: 7. CDR3 coding DNA: TGCGCCAGCAGCTTGGTGCTAGCGGGGGACTATTCCTACGAGCAGTACTTC. It specifies CASSLVLAGDYSYEQYF.

V is TRBV6-6 and J is TRBJ2-2; D gene unclear. Germline V gene sequence: CDR1 MNHNY, CDR2 SVGAGI (reference sequence). V lost 0 bases to trimming and J lost 5 bases, with 7 bases between them. The CDR3 loop spans 14 amino acids. The CDR3, as DNA: TGTGCCAGCAGTTACTCCCAGTCTACCGGGGAGCTGTTTTTT. Translating it yields CASSYSQSTGELFF.

The chain couples TRBV9 to TRBJ2-6; a possible D gene is TRBD1 (5 bases). The germline gives CDR1 SGDLS, CDR2 YYNGEE. V was cut by 3 bases and J by 1 base, with 11 bases left in between. The CDR3 length is 16 residues. The DNA of the CDR3 is TGTGCCAGCAGCGCAGATACAGGTTCTGGGGCCAACGTCCTGACTTTC. This codes for CASSADTGSGANVLTF.

The chain couples TRBV3-1 (or the pseudogene TRBV3-2) to TRBJ1-2; the D gene is possibly TRBD1 (6 bases). V gave up 4 bases and J gave up 8 bases, with 11 bases separating them. Germline CDR1 and CDR2: LGHDT and YNNKEL (reference sequence). The CDR3 spans 12 residues. CDR3 coding DNA: TGTGCCAGCAGCCCAGGGGCGGGCGGCTACACCTTC. Its translation is CASSPGAGGYTF.

The V gene is TRBV4-1, the J gene TRBJ1-4, with D possibly being TRBD1 (6 bases). The germline CDR1 and CDR2 sequences are MGHRA and YSYEKL. This CDR3 region has 19 residues. V was pared by 4 bases and J by 3 bases, with 24 bases between. CDR3 region: CASSRKGSGAQKANEKLFF. The CDR3 DNA follows: TGCGCCAGCAGCCGTAAAGGGTCAGGGGCGCAGAAGGCTAATGAAAAACTGTTTTTT.

The chain employs TRBV27 and TRBJ1-4, with D perhaps matching TRBD1 (5 bases). CDR3 size: 15 residues. Germline V gene data show CDR1 as MNHEY and CDR2 as SMNVEV (reference sequence). V gave up 3 bases and J gave up 5 bases, with 13 bases separating them. The CDR3, as DNA: TGTGCCAGCAGTTTTCGGCAGGGTTTAAATGAAAAACTGTTTTTT. Amino acids: CASSFRQGLNEKLFF.

The rearrangement joins TRBV5-1 to TRBJ2-1; 7 positions agree with TRBD1. The J segment lost 0 bases and the V segment lost 3 bases, leaving 6 bases of the junction unmatched. The CDR3 is 16 amino acids. Germline CDR1 SGHRS, CDR2 YFSETQ. The DNA of the CDR3 is TGCGCCAGCAGCTCCTCCGGGACAGACTCCTACAATGAGCAGTTCTTC. Residues: CASSSSGTDSYNEQFF.

The chain recombines TRBV6-1 with TRBJ2-2, with 9 bases fitting TRBD2. Trimming removed 4 bases from V and 3 bases from J; junction bases left unmatched: 6. CDR1 is MNHNS and CDR2 is SASEGT in the germline V gene. This CDR3 is built from 16 residues. In nucleotides, the CDR3 is TGTGCCAGCAGTGTCGCCCGGACTAGCGACACCGGGGAGCTGTTTTTT. This encodes CASSVARTSDTGELFF.

This clone was recorded only once. This rearrangement joins TRBV29-1 to TRBJ2-3; 8 bases match TRBD2. Germline V gene sequence: CDR1 SQVTM, CDR2 ANQGSEA. The CDR3 is 12 amino acids. Trimming at V came to 7 bases and at J to 11 bases, leaving 11 bases not matched to a gene. The CDR3 reads CSAHLPGLGQYF. CDR3 bases: TGCAGCGCCCACCTACCGGGACTAGGGCAGTATTTT.

This chain links TRBV19 with TRBJ1-5; the match to TRBD1 covers 11 bases. With V trimmed by 6 bases and J by 5 bases, 0 bases remained unmatched. This CDR3 comprises 13 residues. Germline V gene lookup returns CDR1 LNHDA and CDR2 SQIVND (reference sequence). The CDR3 loop reads CASRDRGHQPQHF. In DNA, the CDR3 is TGTGCCAGTAGGGACAGGGGGCATCAGCCCCAGCATTTT.

The rearrangement joins TRBV3-1 (or the pseudogene TRBV3-2) to TRBJ1-1, with D unresolved. The CDR3 spans 12 residues. Germline values: CDR1 LGHDT, CDR2 YNNKEL (reference sequence). The V end lost 4 bases, the J end lost 6 bases, and 9 bases lay between the germline ends. The CDR3 is CASSPRTSEAFF. CDR3 sequence (DNA): TGTGCCAGCAGCCCGCGAACGTCTGAAGCTTTCTTT.

The J gene is TRBJ1-2, the V gene TRBV19; D may be TRBD1 (6 bases). CDR3 length: 15 amino acids. Looked up from germline, CDR1 is LNHDA and CDR2 is SQIVND (reference sequence). V was trimmed by 1 base and J by 3 bases, leaving 12 bases between them. Here the CDR3 DNA reads TGTGCCAGTAGTATAGTCGGGGGGCTGGACTATGGCTACACCTTC. This gives the protein CASSIVGGLDYGYTF.

The gene calls are TRBV14 and TRBJ2-1; 11 positions agree with TRBD2. The germline CDR1 and CDR2 sequences are SGHDN and FVKESK. CDR3 length equals 13 residues. Unmatched junction bases numbered 3, after V lost 4 bases and J lost 10 bases. CDR3 coding DNA: TGTGCCAGCAGCCCTGGGACTAGCGGAGAGCAGTTCTTC. Its protein product is CASSPGTSGEQFF.

The chain joins TRBV28 to TRBJ2-2; unclear D gene. The germline V gene has CDR1 MDHEN and CDR2 SYDVKM. There are 14 residues in the CDR3. V was clipped by 5 bases and J by 8 bases, with 15 bases between them. Here the CDR3 reads CASSLLVLSGELFF. The CDR3, as DNA: TGTGCCAGCAGTCTCCTAGTGTTGTCGGGGGAGCTGTTTTTT.

The chain recombines TRBV27 with TRBJ2-7; a possible D gene is TRBD2 (5 bases). CDR1 is MNHEY and CDR2 is SMNVEV in the germline V gene (reference sequence). This CDR3 is built from 15 residues. V lost 2 bases, J lost 2 bases, and 13 bases lay in between. In DNA form, the CDR3 reads TGTGCCAGCAGTTTAGGAGGCGGGTTCCCCTACGAGCAGTACTTC. It yields the protein CASSLGGGFPYEQYF.

V gene TRBV7-8 combines with J gene TRBJ1-1; unclear D gene. The CDR3 has 14 residues. Trimming left V 5 bases short and J 1 base short, with 11 bases between. Looked up from germline, CDR1 is SGHVS and CDR2 is FQNEAQ. DNA of the CDR3: TGTGCCAGCAGCCTGCGGGCCCGGAACACTGAAGCTTTCTTT. Translation: CASSLRARNTEAFF.

V is TRBV5-6 and J is TRBJ2-7, with 7 bases matching TRBD2. Per germline, CDR1 SGHDT and CDR2 YYEEEE. After removal of 3 bases from V and 2 bases from J, the junction contained 8 bases not matched to a gene. CDR3 size: 15 residues. The DNA of the CDR3 is TGTGCCAGCAGCTCACCCGGGACTATGGCCTACGAGCAGTACTTC. Protein sequence: CASSSPGTMAYEQYF.

The chain couples TRBV29-1 to TRBJ2-7; maybe TRBD1 (5 bases). From germline, CDR1 is SQVTM and CDR2 ANQGSEA. V gave up 3 bases and J gave up 2 bases, with 11 bases separating them. The CDR3 sequence is 13 residues long. CDR3 sequence (DNA): TGCAGCGTTGATCTTCCAGGGACCTACGAGCAGTACTTC. Translation gives CSVDLPGTYEQYF.

The genes are TRBV5-1 and TRBJ2-7; perhaps TRBD1 as D (5 bases). The length of the CDR3 is 14 residues. The V end was cut by 4 bases, the J end by 2 bases, with 13 bases between. The germline V gene encodes CDR1 SGHRS and CDR2 YFSETQ. Written as DNA, the CDR3 is TGCGCCAGCAGCACCCAGGGTGGTGCCTACGAGCAGTACTTC. It translates to CASSTQGGAYEQYF.

The V gene is TRBV5-4, the J gene TRBJ1-1; TRBD1 aligns across 7 bases. This CDR3 comprises 13 residues. CDR1 and CDR2 from the germline V gene are SGHNT and YYREEE (reference sequence). Trimming took 4 bases from V and 7 from J; bases not matched to a gene: 7. CDR3 protein: CASSRDSRNEAFF. The DNA of the CDR3 is TGTGCCAGCAGCCGGGACAGCCGAAATGAAGCTTTCTTT. Complete variable domain (other parts from reference TRBV5-4 and TRBJ1-1): ETGVTQSPTHLIKTRGQQVTLRCSSQSGHNTVSWYQQALGQGPQFIFQYYREEENGRGNFPPRFSGLQFPNYSSELNVNALELDDSALYLCASSRDSRNEAFFGQGTRLTVV.